The 7 T cell receptor beta chains reported below all come from one sample, sequenced in a study of cytomegalovirus exposure and HLA in healthy donors. The PCR employed 60 Vbeta primers together with 13 Jbeta primers. TCRdb's table, derived via immunoSEQ multiplex PCR, lists solely in-frame clones and lacks some. The specimen's table records tens of thousands of clones. Sequencing was performed on PBMCs. The receptors originated from a human donor in good health.

This rearrangement joins TRBV19 to TRBJ2-1; 14 bases match TRBD2. The junction had 12 bases not matched to a gene; V was cut back by 9 bases and J by 5 bases. The germline gives CDR1 LNHDA, CDR2 SQIVND (reference sequence). CDR3 length equals 17 residues. CDR3 coding DNA: TGTGCCAGCTTAGGGACTAGCGGGGGTCTTTCGAACAATGAGCAGTTCTTC. It specifies CASLGTSGGLSNNEQFF.

CDR3 nucleotide sequence: TGTGCCAGCAGCGTCCTCAAAGCTAATACGCAGTATTTT. Protein sequence: CASSVLKANTQYF. The chain links TRBV9 to TRBJ2-3; D not certain. Trimming left V 2 bases short and J 7 bases short, with 11 bases between. The CDR3 contains 13 residues. CDR1 and CDR2 from the germline V gene are SGDLS and YYNGEE.

This chain connects TRBV28 to TRBJ2-7, with 12 bases matching TRBD2. Germline V gene sequence: CDR1 MDHEN, CDR2 SYDVKM. The J segment lost 4 bases and the V segment lost 2 bases, leaving 3 bases of the junction unmatched. CDR3 length: 15 residues. CDR3 coding DNA: TGTGCCAGCAGTTTACCTAGCGGGGGGGCTTACGAGCAGTACTTC. This gives the protein CASSLPSGGAYEQYF.

The J gene is TRBJ1-2, the V gene TRBV7-9; 10 bases agree with TRBD1. The CDR3 is made up of 14 amino acids. V lost 2 bases, J lost 8 bases, and 5 bases stayed unmatched. CDR1 and CDR2 from the germline V gene are SEHNR and FQNEAQ (reference sequence). In DNA, the CDR3 is TGTGCCAGCAGCTTAACGACAGGGGGCCTCGGCTACACCTTC. This gives the protein CASSLTTGGLGYTF. The entire variable domain, with the rest obtained from reference TRBV7-9 and TRBJ1-2, is as follows: DTGVSQNPRHKITKRGQNVTFRCDPISEHNRLYWYRQTLGQGPEFLTYFQNEAQLEKSRLLSDRFSAERPKGSFSTLEIQRTEQGDSAMYLCASSLTTGGLGYTFGSGTRLTVV.

The rearrangement uses TRBV6-5 and TRBJ1-2; no definite D call. V gave up 10 bases and J gave up 0 bases, with 9 bases separating them. The CDR3 is 12 residues long. Germline CDR1 reads MNHEY; CDR2 reads SVGAGI. The CDR3 reads CATLRANYGYTF. The CDR3 nucleotides are TGTGCCACCTTACGGGCTAACTATGGCTACACCTTC.

This sequence joins TRBV5-4 and TRBJ2-7; TRBD2 matches 12 bases. V lost 4 bases, J lost 3 bases, and 11 bases stayed unmatched. The CDR3 extends over 17 amino acids. The germline V gene has CDR1 SGHNT and CDR2 YYREEE (reference sequence). DNA of the CDR3: TGTGCCAGCAGCCGAGACGGGACTAGCGGGCTCAACTACGAGCAGTACTTC. This codes for CASSRDGTSGLNYEQYF.

This chain connects TRBV19 to TRBJ1-2; D is unclear. The CDR3 spans 14 residues. CDR1 LNHDA and CDR2 SQIVND come from the germline V gene (reference sequence). Deletions cut 5 bases from V and 4 bases from J, with 14 bases between. The CDR3 sequence: CASSALAGGYGYTF. CDR3 nucleotides: TGTGCCAGTAGTGCCTTGGCGGGCGGCTATGGCTACACCTTC.